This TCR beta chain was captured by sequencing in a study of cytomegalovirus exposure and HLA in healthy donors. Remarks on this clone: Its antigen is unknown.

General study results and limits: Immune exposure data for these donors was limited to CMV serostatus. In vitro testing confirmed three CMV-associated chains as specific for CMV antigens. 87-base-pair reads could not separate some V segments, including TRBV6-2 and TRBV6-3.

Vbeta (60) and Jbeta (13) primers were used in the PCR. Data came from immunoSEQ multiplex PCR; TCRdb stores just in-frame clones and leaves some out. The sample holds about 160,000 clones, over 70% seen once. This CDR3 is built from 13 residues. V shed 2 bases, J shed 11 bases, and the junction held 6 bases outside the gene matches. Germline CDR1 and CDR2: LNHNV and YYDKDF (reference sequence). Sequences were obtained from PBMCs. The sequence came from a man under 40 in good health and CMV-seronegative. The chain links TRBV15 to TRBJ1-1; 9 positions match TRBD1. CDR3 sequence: CATSRTGQGEAFF. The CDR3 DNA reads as TGTGCCACCAGCAGAACGGGACAGGGTGAGGCTTTCTTT. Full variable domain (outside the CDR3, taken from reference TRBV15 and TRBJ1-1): DAMVIQNPRYQVTQFGKPVTLSCSQTLNHNVMYWYQQKSSQAPKLLFHYYDKDFNNEADTPDNFQSRRPNTSFCFLDIRSPGLGDTAMYLCATSRTGQGEAFFGQGTRLTVV.